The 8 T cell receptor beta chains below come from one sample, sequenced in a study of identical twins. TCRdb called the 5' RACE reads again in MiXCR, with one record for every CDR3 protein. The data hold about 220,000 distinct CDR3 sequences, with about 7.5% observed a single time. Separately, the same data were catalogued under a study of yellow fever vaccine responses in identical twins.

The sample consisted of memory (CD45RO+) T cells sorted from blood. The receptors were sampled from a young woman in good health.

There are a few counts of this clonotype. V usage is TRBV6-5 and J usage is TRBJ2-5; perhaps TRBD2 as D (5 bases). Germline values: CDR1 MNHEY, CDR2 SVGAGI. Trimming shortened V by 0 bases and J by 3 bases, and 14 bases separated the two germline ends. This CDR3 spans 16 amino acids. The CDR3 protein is CASSYSIGDSEETQYF. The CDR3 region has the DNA TGTGCCAGCAGTTACTCGATCGGTGATAGCGAAGAGACCCAGTACTTC.

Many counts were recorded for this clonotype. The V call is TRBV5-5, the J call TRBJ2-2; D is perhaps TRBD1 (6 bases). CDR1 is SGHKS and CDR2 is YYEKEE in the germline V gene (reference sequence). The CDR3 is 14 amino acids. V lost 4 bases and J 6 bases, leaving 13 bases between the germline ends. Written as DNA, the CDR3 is TGTGCCAGCAGCCAACTAGGGGGTGCCGGGGAGCTGTTTTTT. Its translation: CASSQLGGAGELFF. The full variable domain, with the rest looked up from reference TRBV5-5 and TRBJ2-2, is DAGVTQSPTHLIKTRGQQVTLRCSPISGHKSVSWYQQVLGQGPQFIFQYYEKEERGRGNFPDRFSARQFPNYSSELNVNALLLGDSALYLCASSQLGGAGELFFGEGSRLTVL.

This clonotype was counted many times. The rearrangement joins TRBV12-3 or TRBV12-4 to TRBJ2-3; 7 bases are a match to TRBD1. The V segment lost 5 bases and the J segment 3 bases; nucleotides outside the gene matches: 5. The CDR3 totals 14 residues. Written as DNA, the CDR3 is TGTGCCAGCAGTGCACGACAGGGAACAGATACGCAGTATTTT. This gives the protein CASSARQGTDTQYF.

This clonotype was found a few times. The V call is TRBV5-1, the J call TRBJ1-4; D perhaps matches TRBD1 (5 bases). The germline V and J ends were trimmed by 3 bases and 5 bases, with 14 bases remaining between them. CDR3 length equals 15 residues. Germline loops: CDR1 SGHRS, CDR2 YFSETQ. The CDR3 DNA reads TGCGCCAGCAGCTCAACCGGGACTGCAAATGAAAAACTGTTTTTT. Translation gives CASSSTGTANEKLFF.

DNA for the CDR3: TGCGCCAGCAGCCAAGAGGAGGGAGCCAGCTCCTACGAGCAGTACTTC. It specifies CASSQEEGASSYEQYF. J is TRBJ2-7 and V is TRBV4-3; D is possibly TRBD2 (6 bases). The V end was cut by 0 bases, the J end by 0 bases, with 12 bases between. The germline V gene has CDR1 LGHNA and CDR2 YSLEER. The CDR3 totals 16 residues.

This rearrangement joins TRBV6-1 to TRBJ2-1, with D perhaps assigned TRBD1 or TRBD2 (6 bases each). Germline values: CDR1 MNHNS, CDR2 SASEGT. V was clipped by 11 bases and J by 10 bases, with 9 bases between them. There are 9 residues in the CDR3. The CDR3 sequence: CAGGTEQFF. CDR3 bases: TGTGCCGGAGGGACAGAGCAGTTCTTC.

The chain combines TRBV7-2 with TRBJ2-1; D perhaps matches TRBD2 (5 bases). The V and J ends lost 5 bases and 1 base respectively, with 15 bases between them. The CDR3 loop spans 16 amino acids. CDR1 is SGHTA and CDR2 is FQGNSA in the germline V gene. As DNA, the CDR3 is TGTGCCAGCAGCCTAGTACTAGGGTCGTCCTACAATGAGCAGTTCTTC. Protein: CASSLVLGSSYNEQFF.

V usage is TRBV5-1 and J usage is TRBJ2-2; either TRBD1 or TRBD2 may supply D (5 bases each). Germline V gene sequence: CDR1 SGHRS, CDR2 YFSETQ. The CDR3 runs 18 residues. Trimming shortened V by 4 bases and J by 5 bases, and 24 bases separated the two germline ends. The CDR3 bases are TGCGCCAGCAGCCTTCGACCGACAGCTCCGACTACGACCGGGGAGCTGTTTTTT. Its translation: CASSLRPTAPTTTGELFF. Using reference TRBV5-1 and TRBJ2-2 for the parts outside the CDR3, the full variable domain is KAGVTQTPRYLIKTRGQQVTLSCSPISGHRSVSWYQQTPGQGLQFLFEYFSETQRNKGNFPGRFSGRQFSNSRSEMNVSTLELGDSALYLCASSLRPTAPTTTGELFFGEGSRLTVL.